This T cell receptor beta chain was profiled in a study of T cells after yellow fever vaccination. Study outcomes and limitations: Though it reached lower strength, the secondary response hit its peak faster, day 5 versus 15. A limited proportion of clonotypes was detected within both the CD4 and CD8 compartments.

By 5'RACE template switching, TCR cDNA was produced, with a universal primer site and UMIs added in the process. Each CDR3 protein is one row after TCRdb ran MiXCR on the 5' RACE reads. The table includes under 250,000 distinct CDR3 sequences, 6.9% detected once. The table lists this clonotype with many counts. Its antigen is unknown. The germline CDR1 and CDR2 sequences are DFQATT and SNEGSKA (reference sequence). The CDR3 consists of 13 residues. J lost 4 bases, V lost 6 bases, and 8 bases had no gene match. The rearrangement joins TRBV20-1 to TRBJ2-5, with 7 bases that match TRBD2. This TCR was sampled from a man younger than 45 who received the YFV17D yellow fever vaccine. This specimen was CD4+ T cells sorted from PBMCs, taken 15 days after the yellow fever booster vaccination. As DNA, the CDR3 is TGCAGTGCAGAGGGAGGGCCAGGAGAGACCCAGTACTTC. This codes for CSAEGGPGETQYF.